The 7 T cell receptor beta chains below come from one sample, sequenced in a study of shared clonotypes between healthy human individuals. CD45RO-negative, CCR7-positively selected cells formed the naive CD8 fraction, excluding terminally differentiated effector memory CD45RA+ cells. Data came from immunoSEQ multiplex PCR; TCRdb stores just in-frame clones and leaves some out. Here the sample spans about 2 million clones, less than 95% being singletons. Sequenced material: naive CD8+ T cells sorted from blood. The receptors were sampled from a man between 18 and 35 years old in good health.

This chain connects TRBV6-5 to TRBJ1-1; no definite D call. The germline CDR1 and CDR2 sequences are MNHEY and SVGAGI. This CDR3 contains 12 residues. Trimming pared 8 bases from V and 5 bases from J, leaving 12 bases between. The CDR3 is CASGEVSTEAFF. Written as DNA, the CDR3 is TGTGCCAGCGGCGAAGTCAGTACTGAAGCTTTCTTT.

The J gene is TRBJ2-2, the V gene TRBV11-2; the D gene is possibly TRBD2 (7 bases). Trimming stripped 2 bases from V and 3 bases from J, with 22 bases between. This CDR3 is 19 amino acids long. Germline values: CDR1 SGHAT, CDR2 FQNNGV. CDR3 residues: CASSLLPNGGPPDTGELFF. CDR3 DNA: TGTGCCAGCAGCTTACTTCCCAACGGGGGGCCCCCCGACACCGGGGAGCTGTTTTTT.

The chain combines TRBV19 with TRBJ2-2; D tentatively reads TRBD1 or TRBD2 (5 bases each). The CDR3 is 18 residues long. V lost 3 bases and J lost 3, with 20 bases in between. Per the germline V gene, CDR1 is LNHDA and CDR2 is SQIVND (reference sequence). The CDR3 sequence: CASSIGFPRDGDTGELFF. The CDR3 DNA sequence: TGTGCCAGTAGTATTGGGTTTCCCCGGGACGGTGACACCGGGGAGCTGTTTTTT. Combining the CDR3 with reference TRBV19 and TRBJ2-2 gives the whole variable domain DGGITQSPKYLFRKEGQNVTLSCEQNLNHDAMYWYRQDPGQGLRLIYYSQIVNDFQKGDIAEGYSVSREKKESFPLTVTSAQKNPTAFYLCASSIGFPRDGDTGELFFGEGSRLTVL.

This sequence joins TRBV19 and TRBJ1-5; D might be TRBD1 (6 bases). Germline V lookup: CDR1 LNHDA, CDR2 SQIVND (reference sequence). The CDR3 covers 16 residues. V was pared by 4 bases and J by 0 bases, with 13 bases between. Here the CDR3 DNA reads TGTGCCAGTAGTACCGGACAGCCGTTTAGCAATCAGCCCCAGCATTTT. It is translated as CASSTGQPFSNQPQHF.

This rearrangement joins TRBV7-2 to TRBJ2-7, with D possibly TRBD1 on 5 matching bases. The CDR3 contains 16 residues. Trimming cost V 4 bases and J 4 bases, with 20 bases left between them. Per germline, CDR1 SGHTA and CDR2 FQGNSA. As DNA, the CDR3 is TGTGCCAGCAGCTGGGGCGGTACAGGTTTGGGGTACGAGCAGTACTTC. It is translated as CASSWGGTGLGYEQYF.

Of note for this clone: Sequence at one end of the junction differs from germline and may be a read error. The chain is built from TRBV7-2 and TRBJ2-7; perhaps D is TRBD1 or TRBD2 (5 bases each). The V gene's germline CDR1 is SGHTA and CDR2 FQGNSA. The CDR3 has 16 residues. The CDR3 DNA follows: TGTGCCAGCAGCTTGAGGGTGACAGAAATCTTCTACGGGCAGTACTTC. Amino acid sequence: CASSLRVTEIFYGQYF.

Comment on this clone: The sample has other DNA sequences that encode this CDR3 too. The CDR3 loop reads CASSFGGTGELFF. The CDR3 DNA reads as TGTGCCAGCAGCTTTGGCGGAACCGGGGAGCTGTTTTTT. The chain employs TRBV7-9 and TRBJ2-2, with D unclear. This CDR3 has 13 residues. The V end lost 3 bases, the J end lost 5 bases, and 7 bases lay between the germline ends. Germline-derived CDR1 and CDR2 are SEHNR and FQNEAQ (reference sequence).